The sequence of this T cell receptor (beta chain) was determined in a study of T cell responses to AZD1222 COVID-19 vaccine. Of note for this clone: Its antigen remains unknown.

Regarding the study as a whole: Among the donors, most were white British and more were female, and clonal diversity was possibly underestimated.

Sequencing was performed with immunoSEQ multiplex PCR; in TCRdb, only in-frame clones are kept and a portion is missing. The data show around 20,000 clones, roughly 80% seen once. The germline V gene encodes CDR1 SQVTM and CDR2 ANQGSEA. V was shortened by 7 bases and J by 5 bases, with 7 bases between the two germline ends. The CDR3 runs to 10 residues. The receptor was derived from an adult who received the AZD1222 COVID-19 vaccine. The chain employs TRBV29-1 and TRBJ2-3; D is perhaps TRBD2 (6 bases). The specimen comprised peripheral blood, sampled 28 days after the second AZD1222 dose. The CDR3 here is CSGGEDTQYF. In nucleotides, the CDR3 is TGCAGCGGGGGGGAAGATACGCAGTATTTT.